This TCR beta chain was captured by sequencing in a study of T cells in Graves' hyperthyroidism and ophthalmopathy. Germline values: CDR1 MNHEY, CDR2 SMNVEV (reference sequence). The CDR3 loop spans 13 amino acids. V was shortened by 4 bases and J by 5 bases, with 12 bases between the two germline ends. This clonotype was found many times. Amplified TCR beta CDR3 regions derived from RNA transcripts. First-round RT-PCR with HTBI primers amplified the TCR CDR3 region. In TCRdb, the multiplex PCR reads were re-called with MiXCR into one record per CDR3 protein. The repertoire holds approximately 510,000 distinct CDR3 sequences, roughly 20% seen once, with approximately 25% in the top ten.

Input material: blood. The J gene is TRBJ2-7, the V gene TRBV27; D is unclear. The receptor's source is a man in his late teens or twenties with Graves' hyperthyroidism. CDR3 DNA sequence: TGTGCCAGCAGTTCTACCGCAGCCAACGAGCAGTACTTC. Encoded protein: CASSSTAANEQYF.